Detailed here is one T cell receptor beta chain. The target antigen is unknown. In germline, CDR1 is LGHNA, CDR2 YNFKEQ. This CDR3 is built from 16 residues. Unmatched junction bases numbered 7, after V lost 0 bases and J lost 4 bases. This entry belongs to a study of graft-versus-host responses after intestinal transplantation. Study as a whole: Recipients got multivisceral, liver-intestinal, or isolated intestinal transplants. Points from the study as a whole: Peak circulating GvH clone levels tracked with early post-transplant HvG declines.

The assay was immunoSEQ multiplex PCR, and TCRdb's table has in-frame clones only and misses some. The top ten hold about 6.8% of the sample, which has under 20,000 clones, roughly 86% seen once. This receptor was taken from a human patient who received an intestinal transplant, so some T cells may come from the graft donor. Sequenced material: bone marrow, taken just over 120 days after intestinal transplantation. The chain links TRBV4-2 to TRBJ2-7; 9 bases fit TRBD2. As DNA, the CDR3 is TGTGCCAGCAGCCAAGATGGTAATAGCGGGAGTTACGAGCAGTACTTC. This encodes CASSQDGNSGSYEQYF.